Listed below are T cell receptor beta chains from one sample, sequenced in a study of cytomegalovirus exposure and HLA in healthy donors. Libraries were prepared by immunoSEQ multiplex PCR; TCRdb keeps only in-frame clonotypes and omits some of them. The data contain 85,000 to 130,000 clones, about 77% of them singletons. Specimen: PBMCs. These receptor sequences come from a woman aged 45 to 65 in good health and CMV-seropositive. Both conserved end residues are part of each CDR3. A D gene is named only where the DNA matches it firmly. Where a row states a size, it is once, few, many or the class of an expanded clone; other rows omit it.

TRBJ2-7,.,TRBV12-5,TRBD1,CASGTGGYEQYF,TGTGCTTCCGGGACAGGGGGCTACGAGCAGTACTTC
TRBJ1-2,.,TRBV6-5,TRBD1,CASSQGGSRYGYTF,TGTGCCAGCAGCCAGGGGGGCAGCCGCTATGGCTACACCTTC
TRBJ2-7,.,TRBV30,TRBD2,CAWSVGSGDYEQYF,TGTGCCTGGAGTGTAGGTAGCGGGGACTACGAGCAGTACTTC
TRBJ1-1,.,TRBV19,.,CASTRRGNTEAFF,TGTGCCAGTACCCGAAGGGGAAACACTGAAGCTTTCTTT
TRBJ2-3,.,TRBV30,.,CAWVRGNTGGDTQYF,TGTGCCTGGGTTCGGGGTAACACGGGCGGAGATACGCAGTATTTT
TRBJ1-6,.,TRBV30,.,CAWRPPGSPLHF,TGTGCCTGGAGGCCCCCGGGGTCACCCCTCCACTTT
TRBJ2-7,.,TRBV2,.,CASRGALPYEQYF,TGTGCCAGCAGGGGCGCGCTCCCGTACGAGCAGTACTTC
TRBJ1-1,.,TRBV5-5,.,CASSRADRTEAFF,TGTGCCAGCAGCCGTGCTGACAGAACTGAAGCTTTCTTT
TRBJ2-5,.,TRBV11-2,TRBD1,CASSPGYRGLSQETQYF,TGTGCCAGCAGCCCGGGGTACAGGGGGCTCAGCCAAGAGACCCAGTACTTC
TRBJ2-3,.,TRBV15,.,CATSPVARTDTQYF,TGTGCCACCAGCCCCGTCGCGCGCACAGATACGCAGTATTTT
TRBJ2-2,.,TRBV5-6,.,CASSFPLTGNTGELFF,TGTGCCAGCAGCTTTCCTCTGACAGGGAACACCGGGGAGCTGTTTTTT
TRBJ2-1,.,TRBV5-6,TRBD2,CASSSTVGLAKRDEQFF,TGTGCCAGCAGCTCAACTGTGGGACTAGCTAAGCGGGATGAGCAGTTCTTC
TRBJ1-5,.,TRBV6-6,.,CASSASRQYSNQPQHF,TGTGCCAGCAGTGCGAGCCGACAGTATAGCAATCAGCCCCAGCATTTT
TRBJ1-2,once,TRBV4-1,TRBD1,CASSLLADRARTGYTF,TGCGCCAGCAGCCTTCTGGCGGACAGGGCGAGGACTGGCTACACCTTC
TRBJ2-5,.,TRBV9,.,CASSAFSGFQETQYF,TGTGCCAGCAGCGCCTTCAGCGGGTTCCAAGAGACCCAGTACTTC
TRBJ1-1,.,TRBV7-9,TRBD1,CSSSSWTGRRAFF,TGTTCCAGCAGCTCCTGGACAGGGCGGAGAGCTTTCTTT
TRBJ1-1,.,TRBV7-8,TRBD1,CASSLVGTGWNTEAFF,TGTGCCAGCAGCTTAGTCGGGACAGGGTGGAACACTGAAGCTTTCTTT
TRBJ1-6,.,TRBV7-6,.,CASSLGGSGQLSSYNSPLHF,TGTGCCAGCAGCTTAGGCGGGAGTGGACAGCTGAGCTCCTATAATTCACCCCTCCACTTT
TRBJ1-1,few,TRBV6-6,.,CASSYGVRVDTEAFF,TGTGCCAGCAGTTATGGGGTGAGGGTAGACACTGAAGCTTTCTTT
TRBJ1-5,once,TRBV19,.,CASTPGGVNNQPQHF,TGTGCCAGTACCCCCGGAGGGGTGAACAATCAGCCCCAGCATTTT
TRBJ1-1,.,TRBV30,TRBD1,CAWRTRQGYTEAFF,TGTGCCTGGAGGACCCGACAGGGCTACACTGAAGCTTTCTTT